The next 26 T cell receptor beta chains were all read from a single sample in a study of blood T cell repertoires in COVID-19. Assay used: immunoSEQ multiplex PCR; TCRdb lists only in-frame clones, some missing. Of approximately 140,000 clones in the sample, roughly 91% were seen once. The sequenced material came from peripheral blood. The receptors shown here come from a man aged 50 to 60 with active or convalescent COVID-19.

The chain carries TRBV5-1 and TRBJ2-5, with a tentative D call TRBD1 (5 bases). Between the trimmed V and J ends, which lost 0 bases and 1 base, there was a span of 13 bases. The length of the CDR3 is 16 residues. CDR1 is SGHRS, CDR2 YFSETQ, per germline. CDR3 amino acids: CASSLGSIDSQETQYF. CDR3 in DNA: TGCGCCAGCAGCTTGGGTTCAATAGACAGCCAAGAGACCCAGTACTTC.

CDR3 residues: CASSPRTGSNTEAFF. The CDR3 DNA sequence: TGTGCCAGCTCACCACGAACAGGATCGAACACTGAAGCTTTCTTT. The chain joins TRBV18 to TRBJ1-1; weak D call: TRBD1 (5 bases). This CDR3 region has 15 residues. V lost 1 base and J 1 base, leaving 10 bases between the germline ends. The germline V gene has CDR1 KGHSH and CDR2 LQKENI. Combining the CDR3 with reference TRBV18 and TRBJ1-1 gives the whole variable domain NAGVMQNPRHLVRRRGQEARLRCSPMKGHSHVYWYRQLPEEGLKFMVYLQKENIIDESGMPKERFSAEFPKEGPSILRIQQVVRGDSAAYFCASSPRTGSNTEAFFGQGTRLTVV.

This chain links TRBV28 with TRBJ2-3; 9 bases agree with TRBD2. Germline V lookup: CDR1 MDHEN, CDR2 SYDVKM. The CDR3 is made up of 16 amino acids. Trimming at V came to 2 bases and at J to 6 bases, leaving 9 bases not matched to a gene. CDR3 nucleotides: TGTGCCAGCAGTTTACCCGGACTAGCGTTTTCCGATACGCAGTATTTT. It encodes CASSLPGLAFSDTQYF.

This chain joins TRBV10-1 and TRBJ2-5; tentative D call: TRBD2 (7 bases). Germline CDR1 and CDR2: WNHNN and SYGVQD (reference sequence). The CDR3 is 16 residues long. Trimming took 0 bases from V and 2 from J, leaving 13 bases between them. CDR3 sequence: CASSESIGGPQETQYF. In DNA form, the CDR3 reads TGCGCCAGCAGTGAGTCGATCGGGGGGCCTCAAGAGACCCAGTACTTC.

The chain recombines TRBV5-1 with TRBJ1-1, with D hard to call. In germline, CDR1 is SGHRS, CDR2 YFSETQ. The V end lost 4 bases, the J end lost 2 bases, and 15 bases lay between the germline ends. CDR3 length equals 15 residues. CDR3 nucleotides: TGCGCCAGCAGCCCATTACCCCAGGCTAACACTGAAGCTTTCTTT. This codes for CASSPLPQANTEAFF.

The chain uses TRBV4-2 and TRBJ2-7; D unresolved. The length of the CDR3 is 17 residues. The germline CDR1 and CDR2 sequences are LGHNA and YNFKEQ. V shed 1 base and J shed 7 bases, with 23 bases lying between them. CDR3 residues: CASSQVSATASLREQYF. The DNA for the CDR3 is TGTGCCAGCAGCCAAGTTTCGGCGACTGCCAGTCTGAGGGAGCAGTACTTC.

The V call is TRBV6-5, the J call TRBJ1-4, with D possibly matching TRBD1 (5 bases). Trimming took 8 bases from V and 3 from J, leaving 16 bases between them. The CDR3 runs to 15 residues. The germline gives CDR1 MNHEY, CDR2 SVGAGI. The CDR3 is CASGHQGSPNEKLFF. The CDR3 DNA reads TGTGCCAGCGGCCACCAGGGTTCCCCTAATGAAAAACTGTTTTTT.

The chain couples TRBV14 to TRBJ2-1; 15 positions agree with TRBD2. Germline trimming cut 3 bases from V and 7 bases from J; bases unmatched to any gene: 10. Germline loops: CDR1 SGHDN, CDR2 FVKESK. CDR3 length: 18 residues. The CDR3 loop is CASSHLGLAGGSRNEQFF. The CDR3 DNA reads TGTGCCAGCAGCCATCTTGGACTAGCGGGAGGGTCGAGGAATGAGCAGTTCTTC.

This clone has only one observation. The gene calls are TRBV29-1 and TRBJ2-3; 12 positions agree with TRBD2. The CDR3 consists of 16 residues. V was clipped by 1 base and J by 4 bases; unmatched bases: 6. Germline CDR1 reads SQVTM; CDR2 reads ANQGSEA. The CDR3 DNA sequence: TGCAGCGTTGAAGGCTTCACTAGCGGGAGGCCAGATACGCAGTATTTT. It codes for CSVEGFTSGRPDTQYF.

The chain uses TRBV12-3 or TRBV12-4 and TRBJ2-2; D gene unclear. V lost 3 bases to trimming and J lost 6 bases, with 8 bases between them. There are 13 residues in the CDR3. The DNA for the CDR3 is TGTGCCAGCAGTTTTAGTTCGGCCGGGGAGCTGTTTTTT. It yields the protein CASSFSSAGELFF.

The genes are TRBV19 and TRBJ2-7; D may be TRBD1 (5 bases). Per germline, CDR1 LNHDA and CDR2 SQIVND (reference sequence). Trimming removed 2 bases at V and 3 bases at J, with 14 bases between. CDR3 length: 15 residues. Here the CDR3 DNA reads TGTGCCAGTAGTATAAGTCAGGGAATACGCTACGAGCAGTACTTC. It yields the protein CASSISQGIRYEQYF.

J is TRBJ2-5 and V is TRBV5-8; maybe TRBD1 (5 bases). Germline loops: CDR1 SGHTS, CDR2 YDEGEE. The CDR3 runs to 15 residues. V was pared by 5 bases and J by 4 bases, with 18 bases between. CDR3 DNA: TGTGCCAGCAGGCACCAGGGAAGGGTGCGAGAGACCCAGTACTTC. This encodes CASRHQGRVRETQYF.

CDR3 bases: TGTGCCAGCAGTGAGGCGGCAGATACGCAGTATTTT. Amino acids: CASSEAADTQYF. The chain couples TRBV28 to TRBJ2-3; no clear D. The CDR3 contains 12 residues. Germline V gene data show CDR1 as MDHEN and CDR2 as SYDVKM. V lost 5 bases and J 4 bases, leaving 7 bases between the germline ends.

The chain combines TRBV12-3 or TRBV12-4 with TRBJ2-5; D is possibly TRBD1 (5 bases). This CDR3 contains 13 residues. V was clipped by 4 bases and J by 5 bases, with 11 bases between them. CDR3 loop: CASSSGQAETQYF. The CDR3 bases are TGTGCCAGCAGTTCAGGGCAAGCGGAGACCCAGTACTTC.

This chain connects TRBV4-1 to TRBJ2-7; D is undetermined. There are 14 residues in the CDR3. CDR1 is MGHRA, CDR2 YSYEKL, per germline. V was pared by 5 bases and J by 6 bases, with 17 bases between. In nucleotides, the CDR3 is TGCGCCAGCAGCAAAAGCGAGGATTTCGGCGAGCAGTACTTC. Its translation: CASSKSEDFGEQYF.

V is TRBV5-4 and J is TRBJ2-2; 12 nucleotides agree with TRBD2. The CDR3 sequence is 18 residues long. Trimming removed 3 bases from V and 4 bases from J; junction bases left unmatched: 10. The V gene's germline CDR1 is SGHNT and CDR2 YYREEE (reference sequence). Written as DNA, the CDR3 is TGTGCCAGCAGCTCAAGACTAGCGGGGGCTTCGGGCACCGGGGAGCTGTTTTTT. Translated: CASSSRLAGASGTGELFF.

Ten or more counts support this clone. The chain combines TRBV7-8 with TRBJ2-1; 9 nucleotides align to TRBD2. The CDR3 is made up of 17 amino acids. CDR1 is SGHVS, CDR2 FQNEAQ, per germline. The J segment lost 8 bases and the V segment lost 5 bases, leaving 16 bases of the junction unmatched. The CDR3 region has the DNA TGTGCCAGCAGCATCACACGCGGGAGGGCCATCGGTCATGAGCAGTTCTTC. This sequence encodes CASSITRGRAIGHEQFF. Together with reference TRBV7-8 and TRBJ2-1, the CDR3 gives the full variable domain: GAGVSQSPRYKVAKRGQDVALRCDPISGHVSLFWYQQALGQGPEFLTYFQNEAQLDKSGLPSDRFFAERPEGSVSTLKIQRTQQEDSAVYLCASSITRGRAIGHEQFFGPGTRLTVL.

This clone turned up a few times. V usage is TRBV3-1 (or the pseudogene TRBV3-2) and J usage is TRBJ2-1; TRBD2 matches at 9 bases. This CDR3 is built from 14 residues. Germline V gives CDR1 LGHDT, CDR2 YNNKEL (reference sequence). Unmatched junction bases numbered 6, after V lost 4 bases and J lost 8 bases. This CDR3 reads CASSRTSVSHEQFF. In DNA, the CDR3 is TGTGCCAGCAGCCGGACTAGCGTCTCCCATGAGCAGTTCTTC.

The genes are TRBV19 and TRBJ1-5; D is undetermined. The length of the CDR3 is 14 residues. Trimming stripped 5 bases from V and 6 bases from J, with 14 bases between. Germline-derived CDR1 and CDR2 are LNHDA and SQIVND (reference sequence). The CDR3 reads CASSEVSGVQPQHF. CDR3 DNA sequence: TGTGCCAGTAGTGAGGTTAGCGGTGTTCAGCCCCAGCATTTT.

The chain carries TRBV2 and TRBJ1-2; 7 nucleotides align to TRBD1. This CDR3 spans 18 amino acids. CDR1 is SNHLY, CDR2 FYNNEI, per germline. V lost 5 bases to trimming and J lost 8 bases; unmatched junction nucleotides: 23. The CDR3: CASSTNRITGEHGVGYTF. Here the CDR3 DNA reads TGTGCCAGCAGTACGAACCGCATAACAGGGGAACACGGCGTGGGCTACACCTTC. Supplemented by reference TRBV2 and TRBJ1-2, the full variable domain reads EPEVTQTPSHQVTQMGQEVILRCVPISNHLYFYWYRQILGQKVEFLVSFYNNEISEKSEIFDDQFSVERPDGSNFTLKIRSTKLEDSAMYFCASSTNRITGEHGVGYTFGSGTRLTVV.

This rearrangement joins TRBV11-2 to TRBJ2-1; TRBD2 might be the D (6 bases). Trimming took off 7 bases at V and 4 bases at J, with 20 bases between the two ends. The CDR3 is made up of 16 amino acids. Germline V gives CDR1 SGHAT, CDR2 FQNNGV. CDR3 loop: CASTPRRGGLYNEQFF. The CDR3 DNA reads TGTGCCAGCACCCCAAGGCGGGGAGGTTTATACAATGAGCAGTTCTTC.

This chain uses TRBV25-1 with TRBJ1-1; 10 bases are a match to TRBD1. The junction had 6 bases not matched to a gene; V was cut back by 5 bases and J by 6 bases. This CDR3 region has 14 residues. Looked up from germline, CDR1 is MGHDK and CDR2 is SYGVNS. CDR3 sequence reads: CASSKTGGAPEAFF. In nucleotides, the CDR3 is TGTGCCAGCAGTAAGACAGGGGGCGCGCCTGAAGCTTTCTTT.

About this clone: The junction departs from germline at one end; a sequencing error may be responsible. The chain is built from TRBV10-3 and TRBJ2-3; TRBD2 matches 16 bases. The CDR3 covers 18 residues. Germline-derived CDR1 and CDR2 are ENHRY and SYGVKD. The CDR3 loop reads CAISQPGLAGGTTGTQYF. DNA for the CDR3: TGTGCCATCAGTCAACCGGGACTAGCGGGAGGGACAACAGGTACGCAGTATTTT.

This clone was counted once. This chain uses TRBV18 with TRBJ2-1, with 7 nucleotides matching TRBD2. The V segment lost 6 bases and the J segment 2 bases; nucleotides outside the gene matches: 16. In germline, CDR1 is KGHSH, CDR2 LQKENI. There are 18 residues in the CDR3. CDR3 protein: CASSQSLTGGEAYNEQFF. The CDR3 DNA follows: TGTGCCAGCTCTCAATCCTTGACGGGGGGAGAGGCCTACAATGAGCAGTTCTTC.

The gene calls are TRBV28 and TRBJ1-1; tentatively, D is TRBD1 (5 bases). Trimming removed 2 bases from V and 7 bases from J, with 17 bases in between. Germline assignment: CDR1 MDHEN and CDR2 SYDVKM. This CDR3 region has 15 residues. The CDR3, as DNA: TGTGCCAGCAGTTTACAGACATCCAAGGGGTTTGAAGCTTTCTTT. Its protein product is CASSLQTSKGFEAFF.

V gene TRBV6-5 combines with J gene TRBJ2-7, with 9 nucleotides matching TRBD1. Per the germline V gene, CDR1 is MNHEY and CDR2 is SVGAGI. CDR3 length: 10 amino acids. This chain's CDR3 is CGTGVYEQYF. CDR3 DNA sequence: TGTGGGACAGGGGTCTACGAGCAGTACTTC.